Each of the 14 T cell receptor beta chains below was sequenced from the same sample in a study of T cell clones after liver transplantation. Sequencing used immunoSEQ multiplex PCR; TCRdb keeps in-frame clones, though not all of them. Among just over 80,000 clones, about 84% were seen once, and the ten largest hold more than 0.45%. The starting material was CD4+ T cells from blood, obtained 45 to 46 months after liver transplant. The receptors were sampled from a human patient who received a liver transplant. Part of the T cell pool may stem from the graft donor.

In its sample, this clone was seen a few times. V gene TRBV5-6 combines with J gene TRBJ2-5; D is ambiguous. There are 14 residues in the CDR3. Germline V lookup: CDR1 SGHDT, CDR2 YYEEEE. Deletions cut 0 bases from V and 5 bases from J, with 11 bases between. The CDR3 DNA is TGTGCCAGCAGCTTGGTACGGGTCGGGGAGACCCAGTACTTC. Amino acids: CASSLVRVGETQYF.

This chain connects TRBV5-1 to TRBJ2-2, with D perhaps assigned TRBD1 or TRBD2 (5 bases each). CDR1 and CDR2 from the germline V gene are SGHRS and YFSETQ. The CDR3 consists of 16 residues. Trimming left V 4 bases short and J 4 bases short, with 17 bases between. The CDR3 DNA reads TGCGCCAGCAGCAGACTCGGGGCCGCCGGCACCGGGGAGCTGTTTTTT. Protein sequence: CASSRLGAAGTGELFF.

The CDR3 DNA reads as TGTGCCAGCAGTTCCCAGGGGGCAGGGACCCAGTACTTC. It is translated as CASSSQGAGTQYF. This chain links TRBV6-5 with TRBJ2-5; TRBD1 matches at 8 bases. Germline trimming cut 4 bases from V and 7 bases from J; bases unmatched to any gene: 5. CDR1 MNHEY and CDR2 SVGAGI come from the germline V gene. The CDR3 consists of 13 residues.

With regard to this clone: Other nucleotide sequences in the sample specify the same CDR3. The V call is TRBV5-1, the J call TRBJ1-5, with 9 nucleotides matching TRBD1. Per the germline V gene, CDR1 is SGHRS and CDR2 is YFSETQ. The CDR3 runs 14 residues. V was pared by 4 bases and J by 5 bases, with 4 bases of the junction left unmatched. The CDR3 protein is CASSPDRGDQPQHF. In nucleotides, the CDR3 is TGCGCCAGCAGCCCGGACAGGGGAGATCAGCCCCAGCATTTT.

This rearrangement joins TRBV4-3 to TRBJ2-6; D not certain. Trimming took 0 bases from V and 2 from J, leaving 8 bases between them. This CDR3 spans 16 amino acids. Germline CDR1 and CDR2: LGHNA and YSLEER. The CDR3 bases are TGCGCCAGCAGCCAAGATCCCCGGCCTGGGGCCAACGTCCTGACTTTC. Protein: CASSQDPRPGANVLTF.

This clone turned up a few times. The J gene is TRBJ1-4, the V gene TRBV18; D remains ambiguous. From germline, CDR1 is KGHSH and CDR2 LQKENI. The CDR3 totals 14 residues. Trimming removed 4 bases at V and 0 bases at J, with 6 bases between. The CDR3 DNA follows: TGTGCCAGCTCACAGACGACAACTAATGAAAAACTGTTTTTT. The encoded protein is CASSQTTTNEKLFF.

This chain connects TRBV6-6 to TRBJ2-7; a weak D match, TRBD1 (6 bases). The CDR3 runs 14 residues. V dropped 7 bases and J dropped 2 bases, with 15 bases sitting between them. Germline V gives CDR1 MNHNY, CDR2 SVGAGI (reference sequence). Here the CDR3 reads CASNLNRAPYEQYF. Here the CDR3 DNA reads TGTGCCAGCAACCTTAACAGGGCCCCCTACGAGCAGTACTTC.

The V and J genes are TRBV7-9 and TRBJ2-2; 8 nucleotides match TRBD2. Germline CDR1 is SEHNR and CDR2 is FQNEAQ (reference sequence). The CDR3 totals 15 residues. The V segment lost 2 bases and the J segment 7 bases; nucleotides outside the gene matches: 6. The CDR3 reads CASSLSGSRVGELFF. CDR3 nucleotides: TGTGCCAGCAGCTTAAGCGGGAGTAGGGTCGGGGAGCTGTTTTTT. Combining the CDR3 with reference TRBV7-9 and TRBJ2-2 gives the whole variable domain DTGVSQNPRHKITKRGQNVTFRCDPISEHNRLYWYRQTLGQGPEFLTYFQNEAQLEKSRLLSDRFSAERPKGSFSTLEIQRTEQGDSAMYLCASSLSGSRVGELFFGEGSRLTVL.

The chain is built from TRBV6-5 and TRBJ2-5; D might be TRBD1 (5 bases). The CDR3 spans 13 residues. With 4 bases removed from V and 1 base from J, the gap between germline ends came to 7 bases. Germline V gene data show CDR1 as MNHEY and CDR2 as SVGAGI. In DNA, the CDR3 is TGTGCCAGCAGTTCGCAGGGCCAAGAGACCCAGTACTTC. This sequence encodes CASSSQGQETQYF.

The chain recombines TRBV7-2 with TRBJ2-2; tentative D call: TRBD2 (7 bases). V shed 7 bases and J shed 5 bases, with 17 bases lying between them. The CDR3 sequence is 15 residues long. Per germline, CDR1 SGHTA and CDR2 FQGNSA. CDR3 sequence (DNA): TGTGCCAGCACCTTCGGGGCGGGGGCGACCGGGGAGCTGTTTTTT. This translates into CASTFGAGATGELFF.

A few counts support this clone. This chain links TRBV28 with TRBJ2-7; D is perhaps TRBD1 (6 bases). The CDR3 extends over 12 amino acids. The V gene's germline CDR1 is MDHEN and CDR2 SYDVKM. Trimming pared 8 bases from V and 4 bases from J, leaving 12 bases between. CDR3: CASGRGRYEQYF. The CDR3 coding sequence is TGTGCCAGCGGCAGGGGAAGGTACGAGCAGTACTTC.

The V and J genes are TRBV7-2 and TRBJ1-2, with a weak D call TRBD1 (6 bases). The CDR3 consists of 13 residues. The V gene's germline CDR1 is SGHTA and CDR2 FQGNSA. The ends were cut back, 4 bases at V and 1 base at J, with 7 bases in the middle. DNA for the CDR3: TGTGCCAGCAGCTCGGACAGTAACTATGGCTACACCTTC. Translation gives CASSSDSNYGYTF.

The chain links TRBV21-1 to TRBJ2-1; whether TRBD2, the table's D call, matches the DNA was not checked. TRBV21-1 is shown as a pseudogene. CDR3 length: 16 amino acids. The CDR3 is CASSKEREGSNNEQFF. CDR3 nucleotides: TGTGCCAGCAGCAAAGAACGGGAGGGGAGCAACAATGAGCAGTTCTTC.

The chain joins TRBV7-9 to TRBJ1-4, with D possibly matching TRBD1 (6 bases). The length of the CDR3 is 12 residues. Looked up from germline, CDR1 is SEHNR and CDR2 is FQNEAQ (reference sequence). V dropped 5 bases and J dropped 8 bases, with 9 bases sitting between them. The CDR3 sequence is CASSHGTEKLFF. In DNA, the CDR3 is TGTGCCAGCAGCCATGGGACAGAAAAACTGTTTTTT. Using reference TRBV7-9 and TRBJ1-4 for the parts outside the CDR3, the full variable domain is DTGVSQNPRHKITKRGQNVTFRCDPISEHNRLYWYRQTLGQGPEFLTYFQNEAQLEKSRLLSDRFSAERPKGSFSTLEIQRTEQGDSAMYLCASSHGTEKLFFGSGTQLSVL.